This T cell receptor (beta chain) was sequenced for a study of T cells in Graves' hyperthyroidism and ophthalmopathy. The CDR3 regions of TCR beta were amplified from RNA transcripts. HTBI primers were employed in a first-round RT-PCR of the TCR CDR3. MiXCR was run by TCRdb on the multiplex PCR reads, yielding one entry per CDR3 protein. The sample records 600,000 or so distinct CDR3 sequences, about a sixth being singletons. Germline lookup yields CDR1 MNHEY and CDR2 SMNVEV (reference sequence). V shed 2 bases and J shed 2 bases, with 11 bases lying between them. CDR3 size: 15 residues. Study observations and caveats: Blood also carried most thyroid clonotypes expanded above 0.001.

In this sample, this clonotype turned up a few times. Its antigen is not identified. Newly diagnosed hyperthyroidism patients aged 18 to 65 years had disease lasting under 2 months. The PBMCs were taken from more than 8 ml of fresh peripheral blood. What was sequenced was blood. The rearrangement uses TRBV27 and TRBJ2-3; maybe TRBD1 (6 bases). This TCR derives from a woman aged 25-40 years with Graves' hyperthyroidism. The CDR3 spells CASSLGQGPTDTQYF. The DNA for the CDR3 is TGTGCCAGCAGTTTAGGGCAGGGGCCCACAGATACGCAGTATTTT.